One sample yielded the 15 T cell receptor beta chains listed below, sequenced in a study of T cells in Graves' hyperthyroidism and ophthalmopathy. TCR beta CDR3 sequences were amplified from RNA transcripts. The primer set for the first-round RT-PCR of the TCR CDR3 was HTBI. TCRdb ran MiXCR on the multiplex PCR reads and lists one entry per CDR3 protein. The sample contains hundreds of thousands of distinct CDR3 sequences, 15% to 20% of which appear only once. Sequencing input: blood. All receptors come from a woman between 40 and 50 years old with Graves' ophthalmopathy.

In its sample, this clonotype was seen a few times. The chain is built from TRBV7-9 and TRBJ2-7; maybe TRBD2 (6 bases). V was clipped by 4 bases and J by 4 bases, with 11 bases between them. The CDR3 is 13 amino acids. Germline V CDR1 and CDR2: SEHNR, FQNEAQ (reference sequence). The CDR3 region is CASSSFGLYEQYF. CDR3 coding DNA: TGTGCCAGCAGCTCATTTGGACTATACGAGCAGTACTTC.

The chain links TRBV4-1 to TRBJ2-7; 7 nucleotides match TRBD1. Per the germline V gene, CDR1 is MGHRA and CDR2 is YSYEKL. The CDR3 is 15 residues long. J lost 4 bases, V lost 4 bases, and 10 bases had no gene match. CDR3 in amino acids: CASSLGTDTSYEQYF. CDR3 nucleotide sequence: TGCGCCAGCAGCCTGGGGACAGATACCTCGTACGAGCAGTACTTC.

At least ten counts were recorded for this clonotype. This sequence joins TRBV2 and TRBJ1-2, with no clear D. The CDR3 totals 13 residues. Trimming took 4 bases from V and 2 from J, leaving 8 bases between them. From germline, CDR1 is SNHLY and CDR2 FYNNEI. The CDR3 reads CASSVRPNYGYTF. The CDR3 nucleotides are TGTGCCAGCAGTGTGCGTCCGAACTATGGCTACACCTTC.

V is TRBV5-8 and J is TRBJ2-5; 10 positions match TRBD2. The V gene end was trimmed by 7 bases and the J gene end by 1 base; junction bases not matched to a gene: 7. Germline-derived CDR1 and CDR2 are SGHTS and YDEGEE. The CDR3 is 15 residues long. CDR3 sequence reads: CASRTLAGAQETQYF. The CDR3 region has the DNA TGTGCCAGCCGGACTCTAGCGGGGGCCCAAGAGACCCAGTACTTC.

The sample holds many counts of this clonotype. This chain connects TRBV7-2 to TRBJ2-7; 11 bases match TRBD2. This CDR3 region has 14 residues. V trimming: 5 bases; J trimming: 3 bases; junction bases outside the gene matches: 3. Germline V gives CDR1 SGHTA, CDR2 FQGNSA. As DNA, the CDR3 is TGTGCCAGCAGCACGACTAGCGGGAACTACGAGCAGTACTTC. Its protein product is CASSTTSGNYEQYF.

This clonotype appeared a few times. The chain joins TRBV6-2 or TRBV6-3 to TRBJ2-5, with D possibly matching TRBD2 (6 bases). There are 15 residues in the CDR3. The germline V and J ends were trimmed by 4 bases and 2 bases, with 14 bases remaining between them. Germline V lookup: CDR1 MNHEY, CDR2 SVGEGT. The CDR3 sequence: CASSWRAGNQETQYF. The CDR3, as DNA: TGTGCCAGCAGTTGGAGGGCGGGGAATCAAGAGACCCAGTACTTC.

This CDR3 is CASSLSSGKSSETQYF. The CDR3 DNA follows: TGTGCCAGCAGCTTATCTAGCGGGAAATCGAGCGAGACCCAGTACTTC. The chain links TRBV7-9 to TRBJ2-5; 9 bases align to TRBD2. The CDR3 extends over 16 amino acids. Looked up from germline, CDR1 is SEHNR and CDR2 is FQNEAQ (reference sequence). V was clipped by 2 bases and J by 5 bases; unmatched bases: 9.

In its sample, this clonotype was seen many times. This chain connects TRBV2 to TRBJ1-2, with 7 bases matching TRBD1. With V trimmed by 6 bases and J by 3 bases, 7 bases remained unmatched. The germline gives CDR1 SNHLY, CDR2 FYNNEI. There are 14 residues in the CDR3. CDR3 bases: TGTGCCAGCAGACGGCTCGGGACAGACTATGGCTACACCTTC. Translated, it gives CASRRLGTDYGYTF.

This clonotype has a handful of counts. This chain uses TRBV6-1 with TRBJ2-1; D unresolved. CDR1 is MNHNS, CDR2 SASEGT, per germline. The germline V and J ends were trimmed by 8 bases and 4 bases, with 6 bases remaining between them. This CDR3 is 11 amino acids long. The CDR3 protein is CASQEYNEQFF. The CDR3, as DNA: TGTGCCAGCCAAGAATACAATGAGCAGTTCTTC.

Only a few counts were recorded for this clonotype. The chain joins TRBV20-1 to TRBJ2-3; 11 nucleotides match TRBD2. Looked up from germline, CDR1 is DFQATT and CDR2 is SNEGSKA (reference sequence). Trimming took 6 bases from V and 4 from J; bases not matched to a gene: 6. This CDR3 region has 14 residues. CDR3 residues: CSAKLAGVSDTQYF. As DNA, the CDR3 is TGCAGTGCCAAACTAGCGGGGGTCTCAGATACGCAGTATTTT.

This clonotype has a count of ten or more. The V and J genes are TRBV7-8 and TRBJ2-1; D remains unclear. The CDR3 runs to 16 residues. Germline V gene sequence: CDR1 SGHVS, CDR2 FQNEAQ. V was shortened by 0 bases and J by 2 bases, with 11 bases between the two germline ends. The CDR3 loop reads CASSLASVGAYNEQFF. In DNA, the CDR3 is TGTGCCAGCAGCTTAGCGTCCGTCGGTGCCTACAATGAGCAGTTCTTC.

Many counts were recorded for this clonotype. J is TRBJ2-1 and V is TRBV6-1, with a tentative D call TRBD1 (5 bases). The ends were cut back, 5 bases at V and 8 bases at J, with 16 bases in the middle. Germline V gives CDR1 MNHNS, CDR2 SASEGT. CDR3 length: 14 amino acids. The CDR3 DNA reads TGTGCCAGCAGTAGACAATCTAGGGGTTATGAGCAGTTCTTC. This encodes CASSRQSRGYEQFF.

This clonotype was seen a handful of times. The J gene is TRBJ2-7, the V gene TRBV20-1; 8 nucleotides line up with TRBD2. Losses at the gene ends were 6 bases for V and 0 bases for J; bases not matched to a gene: 7. CDR1 DFQATT and CDR2 SNEGSKA come from the germline V gene (reference sequence). The CDR3 is 14 residues long. The CDR3 is CSASKAGVSYEQYF. The CDR3 DNA reads TGCAGTGCGTCCAAAGCGGGAGTCTCCTACGAGCAGTACTTC.

The chain is built from TRBV7-8 and TRBJ1-1; D possibly corresponds to TRBD1 (5 bases). Trimming shortened V by 3 bases and J by 4 bases, and 18 bases separated the two germline ends. This CDR3 is built from 16 residues. CDR1 and CDR2 (germline): SGHVS, FQNEAQ. The CDR3 reads CASSFGVGAMFTEAFF. In nucleotides, the CDR3 is TGTGCCAGCAGCTTTGGGGTCGGGGCTATGTTCACTGAAGCTTTCTTT.

This clonotype was counted a single time. A clone one base away is much larger, so this may be a read error. The chain is built from TRBV20-1 and TRBJ2-7; 7 nucleotides align to TRBD2. The CDR3 contains 17 residues. Germline CDR1 reads DFQATT; CDR2 reads SNEGSKA (reference sequence). The trim removed 6 bases at V and 3 bases at J, leaving 20 bases unmatched. For the CDR3, the DNA is TGCAGTGCCACATGGGACGGGGGGAACCCACTGCTCTACGAGCAGTACTTC. Residues: CSATWDGGNPLLYEQYF.